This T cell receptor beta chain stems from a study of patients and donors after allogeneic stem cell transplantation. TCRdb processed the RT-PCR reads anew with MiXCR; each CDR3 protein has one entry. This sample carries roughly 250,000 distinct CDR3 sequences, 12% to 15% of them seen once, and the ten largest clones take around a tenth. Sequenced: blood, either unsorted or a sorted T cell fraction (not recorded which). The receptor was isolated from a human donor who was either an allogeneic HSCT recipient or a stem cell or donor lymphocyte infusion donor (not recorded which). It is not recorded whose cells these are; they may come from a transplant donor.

The CDR3 is CASSLNRGILQETQYF. The CDR3 DNA sequence: TGTGCCAGCAGTCTTAACAGGGGGATACTACAAGAGACCCAGTACTTC. This chain connects TRBV6-1 to TRBJ2-5, with 8 bases identical to TRBD1. This CDR3 is built from 16 residues. V lost 5 bases, J lost 2 bases, and 10 bases stayed unmatched. Germline V gene data show CDR1 as MNHNS and CDR2 as SASEGT.